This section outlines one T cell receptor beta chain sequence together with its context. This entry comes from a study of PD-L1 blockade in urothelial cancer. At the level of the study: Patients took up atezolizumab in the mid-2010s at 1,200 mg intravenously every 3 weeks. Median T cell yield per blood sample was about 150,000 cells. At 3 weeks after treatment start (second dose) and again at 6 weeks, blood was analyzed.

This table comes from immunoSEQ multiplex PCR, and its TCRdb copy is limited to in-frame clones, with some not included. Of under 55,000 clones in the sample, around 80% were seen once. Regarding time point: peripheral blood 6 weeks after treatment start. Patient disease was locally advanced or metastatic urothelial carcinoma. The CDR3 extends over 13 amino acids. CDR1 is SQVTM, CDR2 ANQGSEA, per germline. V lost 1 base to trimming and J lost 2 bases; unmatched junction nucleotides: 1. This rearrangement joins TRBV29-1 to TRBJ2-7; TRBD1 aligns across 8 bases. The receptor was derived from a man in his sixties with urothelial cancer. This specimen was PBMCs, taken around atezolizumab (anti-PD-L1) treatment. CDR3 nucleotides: TGCAGCGTTGAAGGGACAGGGACCTACGAGCAGTACTTC. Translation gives CSVEGTGTYEQYF.